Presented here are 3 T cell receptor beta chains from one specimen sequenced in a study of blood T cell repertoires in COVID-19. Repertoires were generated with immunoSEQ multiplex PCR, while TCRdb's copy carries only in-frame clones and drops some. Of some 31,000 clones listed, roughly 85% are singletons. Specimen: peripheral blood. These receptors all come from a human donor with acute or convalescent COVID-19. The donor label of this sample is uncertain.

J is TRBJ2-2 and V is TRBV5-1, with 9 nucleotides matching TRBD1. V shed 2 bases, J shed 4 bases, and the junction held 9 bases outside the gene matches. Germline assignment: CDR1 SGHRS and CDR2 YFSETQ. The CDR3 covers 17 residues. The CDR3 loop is CASSLQSHRGPTGELFF. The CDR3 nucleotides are TGCGCCAGCAGCTTACAAAGTCACAGGGGGCCCACCGGGGAGCTGTTTTTT.

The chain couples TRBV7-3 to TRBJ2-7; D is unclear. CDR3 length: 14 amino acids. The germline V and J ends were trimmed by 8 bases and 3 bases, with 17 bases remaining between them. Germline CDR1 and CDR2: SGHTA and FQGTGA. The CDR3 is CASRQPPQHYEQYF. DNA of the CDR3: TGTGCCAGCCGACAACCCCCACAGCACTACGAGCAGTACTTC.

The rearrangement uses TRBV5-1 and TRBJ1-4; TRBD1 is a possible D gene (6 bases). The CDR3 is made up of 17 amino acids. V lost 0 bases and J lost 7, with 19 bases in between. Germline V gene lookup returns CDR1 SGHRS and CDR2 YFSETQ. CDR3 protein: CASSLAIYRAGGEKLFF. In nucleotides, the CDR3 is TGCGCCAGCAGCTTGGCCATTTACAGGGCTGGAGGTGAAAAACTGTTTTTT.